A single sample gave rise to the 30 T cell receptor beta chains below, sequenced in a study of identifying expanded T cells in peripheral blood. Sequenced by immunoSEQ multiplex PCR; TCRdb stores in-frame clones only, minus some. The data contain about 90,000 clones, approximately 91% of them singletons. The material sequenced was blood. The receptors stem from a person aged 18-70 years in good health.

The J gene is TRBJ2-4, the V gene TRBV7-9; maybe TRBD2 (7 bases). The CDR3 has 18 residues. Deletions cut 7 bases from V and 0 bases from J, with 22 bases between. Looked up from germline, CDR1 is SEHNR and CDR2 is FQNEAQ (reference sequence). CDR3 region: CASTGGAHTPKAKNIQYF. As DNA, the CDR3 is TGTGCCAGCACTGGGGGGGCTCATACCCCCAAAGCCAAAAACATTCAGTACTTC. Filled out from reference TRBV7-9 and TRBJ2-4, the complete variable domain reads DTGVSQNPRHKITKRGQNVTFRCDPISEHNRLYWYRQTLGQGPEFLTYFQNEAQLEKSRLLSDRFSAERPKGSFSTLEIQRTEQGDSAMYLCASTGGAHTPKAKNIQYFGAGTRLSVL.

On this clone: One end of the junction varies from germline; a read error may be responsible. The chain has TRBV19 and TRBJ1-2; 7 bases fit TRBD1. The germline gives CDR1 LNHDA, CDR2 SQIVND (reference sequence). The CDR3 has 13 amino acids. CDR3 residues: CASTIDRAYGYTF. The CDR3 nucleotides read TGTGCCAGTACTATAGACAGGGCCTATGGCTACACCTTC.

This chain connects TRBV6-5 to TRBJ1-2; a possible D gene is TRBD1 (6 bases). CDR1 is MNHEY, CDR2 SVGAGI, per germline. V was pared by 6 bases and J by 4 bases, with 9 bases between. The CDR3 length is 12 residues. The CDR3, as DNA: TGTGCCAGCAGGGACAGCTCCTATGGCTACACCTTC. Protein sequence: CASRDSSYGYTF.

V usage is TRBV6-1 and J usage is TRBJ2-6; tentative D call: TRBD1 (5 bases). Germline values: CDR1 MNHNS, CDR2 SASEGT. With 11 bases removed from V and 0 bases from J, the gap between germline ends came to 14 bases. The CDR3 has 15 amino acids. CDR3 amino acids: CASQDTYSGANVLTF. DNA for the CDR3: TGTGCCTCCCAGGACACCTACTCTGGGGCCAACGTCCTGACTTTC.

The genes are TRBV7-9 and TRBJ1-2, with D possibly being TRBD1 (5 bases). Germline V lookup: CDR1 SEHNR, CDR2 FQNEAQ (reference sequence). This CDR3 has 15 residues. V dropped 4 bases and J dropped 0 bases, with 12 bases sitting between them. The CDR3 bases are TGTGCCAGCAGCTCAGACACGGGACCTAACTATGGCTACACCTTC. Translation gives CASSSDTGPNYGYTF.

In its sample, this clone was seen a few times. The rearrangement joins TRBV29-1 to TRBJ1-2; 7 bases are shared with TRBD1. Germline CDR1 is SQVTM and CDR2 is ANQGSEA. After removal of 7 bases from V and 6 bases from J, the junction contained 5 bases not matched to a gene. The CDR3 has 11 residues. The CDR3 spells CSAADRDGYTF. The CDR3 DNA sequence: TGCAGCGCAGCAGACAGGGATGGCTACACCTTC.

This sequence joins TRBV4-3 and TRBJ2-7, with D possibly being TRBD2 (6 bases). The CDR3 has 16 amino acids. The germline CDR1 and CDR2 sequences are LGHNA and YSLEER. V lost 1 base, J lost 0 bases, and 13 bases lay in between. The CDR3 nucleotides are TGCGCCAGCAGCCAAGGGGGACTTTCCAGCTCCTACGAGCAGTACTTC. Its translation: CASSQGGLSSSYEQYF.

This sequence joins TRBV7-2 and TRBJ2-3, with D tentatively TRBD2 (6 bases). The ends were cut back, 1 base at V and 0 bases at J, with 20 bases in the middle. CDR3 length equals 19 residues. Germline CDR1 reads SGHTA; CDR2 reads FQGNSA. The chain's CDR3 is CASSLVGRAGPTSTDTQYF. As DNA, the CDR3 is TGTGCCAGCAGCTTAGTCGGCAGGGCGGGACCAACTAGCACAGATACGCAGTATTTT.

The rearrangement links TRBV2 to TRBJ2-7; maybe TRBD1 (6 bases). CDR3 size: 13 residues. Germline V lookup: CDR1 SNHLY, CDR2 FYNNEI. V lost 7 bases and J 2 bases, leaving 12 bases between the germline ends. The CDR3: CASTPQGTYEQYF. The CDR3 DNA follows: TGTGCCAGCACCCCCCAGGGGACCTACGAGCAGTACTTC.

The chain uses TRBV27 and TRBJ1-1, with D unresolved. V lost 3 bases and J lost 5, with 13 bases in between. Germline CDR1 reads MNHEY; CDR2 reads SMNVEV (reference sequence). The CDR3 sequence is 14 residues long. In DNA form, the CDR3 reads TGTGCCAGCAGTTTTAGAAGGGCCGATACTGAAGCTTTCTTT. Protein: CASSFRRADTEAFF.

The chain recombines TRBV19 with TRBJ2-2; the D is unclear. The CDR3 extends over 16 amino acids. The germline V gene encodes CDR1 LNHDA and CDR2 SQIVND (reference sequence). The ends were cut back, 3 bases at V and 1 base at J, with 12 bases in the middle. The CDR3 coding sequence is TGTGCCAGTAGTATTGGCAGGACCAAGAACACCGGGGAGCTGTTTTTT. Translating gives CASSIGRTKNTGELFF. Filled out from reference TRBV19 and TRBJ2-2, the complete variable domain reads DGGITQSPKYLFRKEGQNVTLSCEQNLNHDAMYWYRQDPGQGLRLIYYSQIVNDFQKGDIAEGYSVSREKKESFPLTVTSAQKNPTAFYLCASSIGRTKNTGELFFGEGSRLTVL.

The chain carries TRBV25-1 and TRBJ1-1; tentatively, D is TRBD1 (5 bases). Germline V CDR1 and CDR2: MGHDK, SYGVNS. The CDR3 extends over 15 amino acids. Trimming took 6 bases from V and 8 from J, leaving 22 bases between them. For the CDR3, the DNA is TGTGCCAGCAGCGACAGTGGGCCGAGGGTGGGGGAAGCTTTCTTT. Translated, it gives CASSDSGPRVGEAFF.

CDR3 DNA: TGTGCCAGCAGTGAATCGTTGGGGGCTGGCACAGATACGCAGTATTTT. It translates to CASSESLGAGTDTQYF. The gene calls are TRBV25-1 and TRBJ2-3; D might be TRBD1 (6 bases). Trimming pared 1 base from V and 1 base from J, leaving 12 bases between. Germline V CDR1 and CDR2: MGHDK, SYGVNS. The CDR3 consists of 16 residues. Complete variable domain (other parts from reference TRBV25-1 and TRBJ2-3): EADIYQTPRYLVIGTGKKITLECSQTMGHDKMYWYQQDPGMELHLIHYSYGVNSTEKGDLSSESTVSRIRTEHFPLTLESARPSHTSQYLCASSESLGAGTDTQYFGPGTRLTVL.

The J gene is TRBJ2-7, the V gene TRBV6-5; either TRBD1 or TRBD2 may supply D (5 bases each). Per the germline V gene, CDR1 is MNHEY and CDR2 is SVGAGI. The CDR3 runs 14 residues. The V gene lost 2 bases and the J gene lost 6 bases, with 14 bases spanning the gap. CDR3 coding DNA: TGTGCCAGCAGTTACCGGGGCACGATCGGCGAGCAGTACTTC. This codes for CASSYRGTIGEQYF.

The gene calls are TRBV7-9 and TRBJ2-1, with 8 bases lining up with TRBD2. Germline trimming cut 5 bases from V and 3 bases from J; bases unmatched to any gene: 9. Germline V lookup: CDR1 SEHNR, CDR2 FQNEAQ (reference sequence). CDR3 length: 16 residues. Here the CDR3 reads CASSPRGGNFYNEQFF. In nucleotides, the CDR3 is TGTGCCAGCAGCCCACGGGGGGGCAATTTCTACAATGAGCAGTTCTTC.

This clone was observed a few times. The genes are TRBV18 and TRBJ2-3, with 10 positions matching TRBD2. CDR1 is KGHSH and CDR2 is LQKENI in the germline V gene. Trimming removed 3 bases from V and 4 bases from J; junction bases left unmatched: 10. This CDR3 contains 17 residues. The CDR3 here is CASSPRDSSGRSDTQYF. CDR3 DNA sequence: TGTGCCAGCTCACCCAGGGATTCTAGCGGGAGATCAGATACGCAGTATTTT.

J is TRBJ1-5 and V is TRBV6-6, with 8 bases aligning to TRBD1. The CDR3 has 16 residues. The J segment lost 1 base and the V segment lost 7 bases, leaving 9 bases of the junction unmatched. Germline CDR1 reads MNHNY; CDR2 reads SVGAGI (reference sequence). CDR3 bases: TGTGCCAGCACCACAGGGGGAGGGGTCAGCAATCAGCCCCAGCATTTT. Its protein is CASTTGGGVSNQPQHF.

CDR3 in amino acids: CASSQNFWPNTEAFF. The CDR3 nucleotides read TGTGCCAGCAGTCAAAACTTTTGGCCGAACACTGAAGCTTTCTTT. The rearrangement uses TRBV14 and TRBJ1-1; D ambiguous. V lost 6 bases, J lost 1 base, and 15 bases lay in between. The germline V gene encodes CDR1 SGHDN and CDR2 FVKESK. The CDR3 runs to 15 residues. The variable domain in full, completed from reference TRBV14 and TRBJ1-1, reads EAGVTQFPSHSVIEKGQTVTLRCDPISGHDNLYWYRRVMGKEIKFLLHFVKESKQDESGMPNNRFLAERTGGTYSTLKVQPAELEDSGVYFCASSQNFWPNTEAFFGQGTRLTVV.

The chain links TRBV7-9 to TRBJ1-2; D may be TRBD1 (5 bases). V lost 0 bases to trimming and J lost 7 bases, with 9 bases between them. Germline lookup yields CDR1 SEHNR and CDR2 FQNEAQ (reference sequence). There are 13 residues in the CDR3. CDR3 nucleotides: TGTGCCAGCAGCTTAGCGGGGCCAGTTGGCTACACCTTC. This encodes CASSLAGPVGYTF.

The J gene is TRBJ2-2, the V gene TRBV6-6, with D unresolved. The CDR3 extends over 14 amino acids. Trimming cost V 7 bases and J 2 bases, with 11 bases left between them. Germline-derived CDR1 and CDR2 are MNHNY and SVGAGI (reference sequence). The CDR3 coding sequence is TGTGCCAGCAAGGGCAGCACTAACACCGGGGAGCTGTTTTTT. It specifies CASKGSTNTGELFF.

The chain joins TRBV12-5 to TRBJ2-5; D possibly uses TRBD1 or TRBD2 (5 bases each). The CDR3 has 16 residues. With 6 bases removed from V and 5 bases from J, the gap between germline ends came to 22 bases. Germline V gene data show CDR1 as LGHNT and CDR2 as FRNRAP. The CDR3 DNA reads as TGTGCTAGTGGCCTTAGTGGGACCTCTGATCTCGAGACCCAGTACTTC. Its protein product is CASGLSGTSDLETQYF.

This chain links TRBV7-9 with TRBJ1-1; D is ambiguous. The CDR3 length is 14 residues. With 1 base removed from V and 7 bases from J, the gap between germline ends came to 13 bases. Germline CDR1 is SEHNR and CDR2 is FQNEAQ (reference sequence). DNA of the CDR3: TGTGCCAGCAGCTTAGGGACGGCCGGGTTTGAAGCTTTCTTT. As protein: CASSLGTAGFEAFF.

Only one count was recorded for this clone. V usage is TRBV11-3 and J usage is TRBJ2-1; TRBD2 aligns across 7 bases. Trimming removed 0 bases from V and 9 bases from J; junction bases left unmatched: 8. Germline values: CDR1 SGHNT, CDR2 YENEEA. The CDR3 extends over 15 amino acids. CDR3 loop: CASSLEGGPLSEQFF. DNA for the CDR3: TGTGCCAGCAGCTTAGAGGGAGGGCCTCTGAGTGAGCAGTTCTTC. Full variable domain (outside the CDR3, taken from reference TRBV11-3 and TRBJ2-1): EAGVVQSPRYKIIEKKQPVAFWCNPISGHNTLYWYLQNLGQGPELLIRYENEEAVDDSQLPKDRFSAERLKGVDSTLKIQPAELGDSAVYLCASSLEGGPLSEQFFGPGTRLTVL.

This clone has only one observation. V and J are TRBV28 and TRBJ2-1, with TRBD2 matching 15 bases. This CDR3 is 19 amino acids long. V shed 5 bases and J 8 bases; nucleotides not matched to a gene: 16. Germline loops: CDR1 MDHEN, CDR2 SYDVKM. The CDR3 coding sequence is TGTGCCAGCAGTCCACGGACTAGCGGGAGGGCCAGTCGCATCTATGAGCAGTTCTTC. Translated, it gives CASSPRTSGRASRIYEQFF.

The count of this clone is one. The chain couples TRBV7-9 to TRBJ1-2, with 9 positions matching TRBD1. Germline V lookup: CDR1 SEHNR, CDR2 FQNEAQ (reference sequence). J lost 4 bases, V lost 5 bases, and 8 bases had no gene match. The CDR3 spans 15 residues. The CDR3 protein is CASSVQGAEGYGYTF. The CDR3, as DNA: TGTGCCAGCAGCGTACAGGGGGCTGAAGGCTATGGCTACACCTTC. The full variable domain, its missing parts supplied by reference TRBV7-9 and TRBJ1-2, is DTGVSQNPRHKITKRGQNVTFRCDPISEHNRLYWYRQTLGQGPEFLTYFQNEAQLEKSRLLSDRFSAERPKGSFSTLEIQRTEQGDSAMYLCASSVQGAEGYGYTFGSGTRLTVV.

This rearrangement joins TRBV7-8 to TRBJ2-7; D unresolved. The V end was cut by 5 bases, the J end by 2 bases, with 16 bases between. The germline V gene encodes CDR1 SGHVS and CDR2 FQNEAQ. The CDR3 contains 15 residues. The CDR3 protein is CASSPVGLGTYEQYF. The CDR3 DNA reads TGTGCCAGCAGCCCGGTAGGGCTCGGAACCTACGAGCAGTACTTC.

The chain has TRBV29-1 and TRBJ1-1; D is unresolved. The V and J ends lost 6 bases and 5 bases respectively, with 13 bases between them. The CDR3 has 12 amino acids. Germline CDR1 SQVTM, CDR2 ANQGSEA. The CDR3 protein is CSVAGGGTEAFF. DNA for the CDR3: TGCAGCGTCGCCGGAGGTGGAACTGAAGCTTTCTTT.

The rearrangement joins TRBV5-4 to TRBJ1-2; D is possibly TRBD1 (5 bases). Germline V gives CDR1 SGHNT, CDR2 YYREEE (reference sequence). The germline V and J ends were trimmed by 7 bases and 7 bases, with 20 bases remaining between them. CDR3 length: 14 amino acids. For the CDR3, the DNA is TGTGCCAGCGTACCCTCCCGGGGGGAAAGTGGCTACACCTTC. This encodes CASVPSRGESGYTF.

The gene calls are TRBV7-8 and TRBJ2-5, with 7 bases identical to TRBD1. The CDR3 consists of 14 residues. V shed 5 bases and J 3 bases; nucleotides not matched to a gene: 6. Looked up from germline, CDR1 is SGHVS and CDR2 is FQNEAQ. The CDR3 coding sequence is TGTGCCAGCAGCCACGGGGACAGAAAAGAGACCCAGTACTTC. It codes for CASSHGDRKETQYF.

This clone was detected only a few times. The chain uses TRBV19 and TRBJ1-5; D might be TRBD1 (6 bases). CDR1 is LNHDA, CDR2 SQIVND, per germline (reference sequence). The CDR3 extends over 14 amino acids. V was clipped by 3 bases and J by 5 bases, with 11 bases between them. CDR3 bases: TGTGCCAGTAGTATGGGTACAGGGCATCAGCCCCAGCATTTT. This gives the protein CASSMGTGHQPQHF.